Following are 9 T cell receptor beta chains from one sample sequenced in a study of blood T cell repertoires in COVID-19. Here immunoSEQ multiplex PCR was the method, and the copy in TCRdb shows in-frame clones only, minus some. This table holds under 300,000 clones, roughly nine tenths found once. Sequenced sample: peripheral blood. Receptor source: a woman in her twenties or thirties with COVID-19, enrolled during active disease.

A few counts support this clone. The genes are TRBV11-2 and TRBJ2-7; D uncertain. Germline V gene data show CDR1 as SGHAT and CDR2 as FQNNGV. V was cut by 0 bases and J by 3 bases, with 6 bases left in between. The CDR3 runs 13 residues. CDR3 region: CASSLDPLYEQYF. CDR3 DNA: TGTGCCAGCAGCTTAGACCCCCTCTACGAGCAGTACTTC.

CDR3 sequence (DNA): TGTGCCAGCTCACCACAACGGGGACAGAACACTGAAGCTTTCTTT. It specifies CASSPQRGQNTEAFF. This chain connects TRBV18 to TRBJ1-1; D perhaps matches TRBD1 (6 bases). Trimming took off 1 base at V and 1 base at J, with 10 bases between the two ends. The germline CDR1 and CDR2 sequences are KGHSH and LQKENI. CDR3 length: 15 amino acids.

This chain connects TRBV12-5 to TRBJ2-5; tentative D call: TRBD2 (5 bases). Trimming took off 0 bases at V and 2 bases at J, with 13 bases between the two ends. Germline values: CDR1 LGHNT, CDR2 FRNRAP. This CDR3 region has 16 residues. CDR3 loop: CASGLVRSSRQETQYF. As DNA, the CDR3 is TGTGCTAGTGGTTTGGTACGCTCTAGCCGGCAAGAGACCCAGTACTTC.

This clone was counted a few times. J is TRBJ1-1 and V is TRBV5-4; D uncertain. V lost 5 bases, J lost 1 base, and 6 bases lay in between. From germline, CDR1 is SGHNT and CDR2 YYREEE (reference sequence). This CDR3 is 12 amino acids long. The CDR3 coding sequence is TGTGCCAGCAGATCAGGGAACACTGAAGCTTTCTTT. Its translation: CASRSGNTEAFF.

The V and J genes are TRBV4-1 and TRBJ2-3; the D gene is possibly TRBD2 (7 bases). The CDR3 has 15 amino acids. Trimming stripped 2 bases from V and 4 bases from J, with 13 bases between. Germline V gene lookup returns CDR1 MGHRA and CDR2 YSYEKL. CDR3 loop: CASSQKRGGSDTQYF. CDR3 sequence (DNA): TGCGCCAGCAGCCAAAAGAGGGGGGGATCAGATACGCAGTATTTT.

The chain uses TRBV5-6 and TRBJ2-5; 12 bases line up with TRBD1. V shed 4 bases, J shed 6 bases, and the junction held 10 bases outside the gene matches. Germline V lookup: CDR1 SGHDT, CDR2 YYEEEE. This CDR3 has 16 amino acids. CDR3 sequence: CASSASGTGGLKTQYF. CDR3 bases: TGTGCCAGCAGCGCCTCCGGGACAGGGGGCTTGAAGACCCAGTACTTC.

The gene calls are TRBV21-1 and TRBJ2-5; the D call TRBD1 from the table was never checked on the DNA. TRBV21-1 counts as a pseudogene. This CDR3 comprises 15 residues. CDR3 protein: CASLEEGQAGGTQYF. CDR3 DNA: TGTGCCAGCCTTGAGGAGGGACAGGCCGGGGGGACCCAGTACTTC.

The rearrangement uses TRBV4-1 and TRBJ2-2; tentative D call: TRBD1 (6 bases). The ends were cut back, 4 bases at V and 2 bases at J, with 14 bases in the middle. The CDR3 sequence is 16 residues long. In germline, CDR1 is MGHRA, CDR2 YSYEKL. Here the CDR3 DNA reads TGCGCCAGCAGCCCCACCACAGGGAGCAACACCGGGGAGCTGTTTTTT. This translates into CASSPTTGSNTGELFF.

The V call is TRBV5-4, the J call TRBJ2-3, with D unclear. Trimming stripped 0 bases from V and 1 base from J, with 9 bases between. Germline-derived CDR1 and CDR2 are SGHNT and YYREEE (reference sequence). This CDR3 is built from 15 residues. The CDR3 loop reads CASSLVPARTDTQYF. CDR3 nucleotides: TGTGCCAGCAGCTTGGTCCCAGCGCGCACAGATACGCAGTATTTT.